This T cell receptor beta chain is drawn from a study of glioma-infiltrating T cells after dendritic cell vaccination. The overall study: Autologous tumor lysate was loaded overnight onto monocyte-derived dendritic cells grown about seven days with IL-4 and GM-CSF. Patients received three intradermal dendritic cell vaccine injections at biweekly intervals. Broader study findings: Patients with more pretreatment TILs had longer time to progression and survival.

The time point was: after dendritic cell vaccination, including at tumor progression/relapse. PBMC were collected before vaccination, two weeks after the third vaccination, and at progression. A note on this clone: The antigen is undetermined.

The germline gives CDR1 MNHNS, CDR2 SASEGT. The CDR3 consists of 13 residues. Trimming shortened V by 3 bases and J by 3 bases, and 6 bases separated the two germline ends. The protocol was immunoSEQ multiplex PCR, while the TCRdb copy is restricted to in-frame clones and leaves out a portion. The sample contains 85,000 or so clones, 85% of which appear only once. The specimen comprised blood, sampled after dendritic cell vaccination. The sequence was obtained from a human donor with glioblastoma. The chain employs TRBV6-1 and TRBJ1-5; tentative D call: TRBD1 (5 bases). In DNA, the CDR3 is TGTGCCAGCAGTGACAGGGACAATCAGCCCCAGCATTTT. Protein product: CASSDRDNQPQHF.